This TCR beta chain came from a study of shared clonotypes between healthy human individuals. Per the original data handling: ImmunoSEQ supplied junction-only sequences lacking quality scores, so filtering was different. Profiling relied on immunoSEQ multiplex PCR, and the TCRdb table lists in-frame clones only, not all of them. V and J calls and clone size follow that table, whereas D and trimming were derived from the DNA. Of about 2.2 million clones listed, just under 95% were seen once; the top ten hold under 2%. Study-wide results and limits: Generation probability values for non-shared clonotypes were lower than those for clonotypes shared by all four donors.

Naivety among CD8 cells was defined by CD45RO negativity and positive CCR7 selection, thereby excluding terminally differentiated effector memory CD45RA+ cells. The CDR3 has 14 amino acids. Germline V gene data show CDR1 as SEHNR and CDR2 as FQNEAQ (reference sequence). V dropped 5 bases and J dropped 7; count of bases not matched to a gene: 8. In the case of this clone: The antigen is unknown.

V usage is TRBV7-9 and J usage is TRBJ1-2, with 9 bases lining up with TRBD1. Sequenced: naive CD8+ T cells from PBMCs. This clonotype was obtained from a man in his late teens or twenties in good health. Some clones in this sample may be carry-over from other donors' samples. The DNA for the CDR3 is TGTGCCAGCAGCGAGGACAGGGGCAAATTTGGCTACACCTTC. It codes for CASSEDRGKFGYTF.